These T cell receptor beta chains were read from a single sample in a study of early T cells in non-severe SARS-CoV-2 infection. Each CDR3 protein is one row after TCRdb ran MiXCR on the 5' RACE reads. The table records 25,000 to 30,000 distinct CDR3 sequences, 5% to 7% of them present only once. The sample comprised whole blood. All receptors come from an adult who was a healthcare worker with PCR-confirmed SARS-CoV-2 infection or an uninfected control (not recorded which). Each CDR3 is given with its conserved first and last residue. The D gene is left open where the match is weak. A clone size is listed for some rows: how often the clone was seen (once, few, many), or a class if it is expanded.

TRBJ2-5 | - | few | TRBV27 | 14 | TGTGCCAGCAGTGCCCAGGGGCGGGAAGAGACCCAGTACTTC | CASSAQGREETQYF
TRBJ1-1 | - | many | TRBV7-9 | 13 | TGTGCCAGCAGCCCCTCCAACGAACTTGAAGCTTTCTTT | CASSPSNELEAFF
TRBJ2-2 | TRBD1 | many | TRBV29-1 | 16 | TGCAGCGTTGAGGATGACAGGGGGCTTAACACCGGGGAGCTGTTTTTT | CSVEDDRGLNTGELFF
TRBJ1-1 | - | many | TRBV7-2 | 12 | TGTGCCAGCAGCCTAGATTTCAGAGGAGCTTTCTTT | CASSLDFRGAFF
TRBJ2-7 | - | many | TRBV12-3/TRBV12-4 | 12 | TGTGCCAGCAGTTTAAGGGGAGGCGAGCAGTACTTC | CASSLRGGEQYF
TRBJ1-4 | TRBD1 | - | TRBV7-9 | 14 | TGTGCCAGCAGCCCCGGGACAGGGGGTGAAAAACTGTTTTTT | CASSPGTGGEKLFF
TRBJ1-2 | - | - | TRBV20-1 | 12 | TGCAGTGCTAGTCCACCCGCGGGTGGCTACACCTTC | CSASPPAGGYTF
TRBJ2-7 | TRBD2 | many | TRBV28 | 13 | TGTGCCAGCACTGCAGGGAGGGCCTACGAGCAGTACTTC | CASTAGRAYEQYF
TRBJ1-3 | - | many | TRBV6-6 | 15 | TGTGCCAGCAGCCCCGGGGGGGTTACTGGAAACACCATATATTTT | CASSPGGVTGNTIYF
TRBJ2-7 | TRBD2 | many | TRBV28 | 15 | TGTGCCAGCAGGCAAGGGACTAGCGGGAGGAACGAGCAGTACTTC | CASRQGTSGRNEQYF
TRBJ2-7 | - | - | TRBV7-2 | 11 | TGTGCCAGCAGCTTATTTGACGAGCAGTACTTC | CASSLFDEQYF